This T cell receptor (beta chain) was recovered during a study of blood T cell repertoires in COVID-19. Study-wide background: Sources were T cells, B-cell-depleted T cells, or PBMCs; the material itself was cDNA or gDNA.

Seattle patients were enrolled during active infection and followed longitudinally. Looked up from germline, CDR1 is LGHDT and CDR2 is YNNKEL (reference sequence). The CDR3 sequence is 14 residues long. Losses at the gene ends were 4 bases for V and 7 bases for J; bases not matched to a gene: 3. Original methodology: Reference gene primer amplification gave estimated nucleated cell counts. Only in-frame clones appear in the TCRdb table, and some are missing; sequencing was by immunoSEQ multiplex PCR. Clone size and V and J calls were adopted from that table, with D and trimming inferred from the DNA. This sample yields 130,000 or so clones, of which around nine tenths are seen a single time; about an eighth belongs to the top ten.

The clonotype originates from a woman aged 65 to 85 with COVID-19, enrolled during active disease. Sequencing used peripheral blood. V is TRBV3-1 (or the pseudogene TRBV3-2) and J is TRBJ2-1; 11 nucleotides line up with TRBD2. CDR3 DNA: TGTGCCAGCAGCCTACTAGCGGGGGTTAATGAGCAGTTCTTC. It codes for CASSLLAGVNEQFF.